The 25 T cell receptor beta chains given below trace back to one sample, sequenced in a study of blood T cell repertoires in COVID-19 (dated by TCRdb to about 2020). The library was prepared using the immunoSEQ multiplex PCR assay. Imported from immuneACCESS, the table was reduced by TCRdb to in-frame sequences with V and J called. These copies leave out some clones; in studies compared against another copy, an unresolved V gene accounts for under half, and the cause of the remainder is not known. For this sample there are 130,000 to 150,000 clones; around 81% appear just once. The leading ten clones occupy around 8.5% of the sample. Sequenced material: peripheral blood. These receptors were taken from a human donor in a cohort sampled during active COVID-19.

This chain joins TRBV2 and TRBJ2-7; 8 nucleotides agree with TRBD1. The CDR3 is 16 amino acids. The junction had 10 bases not matched to a gene; V was cut back by 5 bases and J by 1 base. Germline V gene sequence: CDR1 SNHLY, CDR2 FYNNEI. CDR3 sequence (DNA): TGTGCCAGCAGTCCACAGGGGGGCCTCTTGTCCTACGAGCAGTACTTC. It encodes CASSPQGGLLSYEQYF.

This clone has just one count. V and J are TRBV5-6 and TRBJ2-3, with 7 bases fitting TRBD2. The CDR3 covers 17 residues. With V trimmed by 2 bases and J by 1 base, 10 bases remained unmatched. CDR1 and CDR2 (germline): SGHDT, YYEEEE. CDR3 amino acids: CASSFFGWGGGTDTQYF. Written as DNA, the CDR3 is TGTGCCAGCAGCTTCTTCGGGTGGGGGGGTGGCACAGATACGCAGTATTTT.

The J gene is TRBJ2-7, the V gene TRBV3-1 (or the pseudogene TRBV3-2); tentative D call: TRBD1 (5 bases). The CDR3 loop spans 12 amino acids. The V gene's germline CDR1 is LGHDT and CDR2 YNNKEL (reference sequence). The germline V and J ends were trimmed by 0 bases and 6 bases, with 6 bases remaining between them. The CDR3 bases are TGTGCCAGCAGCCAAGAGGGGCTCGAGCAGTACTTC. It translates to CASSQEGLEQYF.

This chain connects TRBV5-6 to TRBJ1-2, with 9 bases that match TRBD1. Trimming cost V 4 bases and J 6 bases; bases outside gene matches: 10. The CDR3 length is 15 residues. Germline-derived CDR1 and CDR2 are SGHDT and YYEEEE. CDR3 coding DNA: TGTGCCAGCAGCCGATTGGGACAGGGAGGCCATGGCTACACCTTC. Protein sequence: CASSRLGQGGHGYTF.

The chain combines TRBV6-2 or TRBV6-3 with TRBJ2-7; the D is unclear. V was clipped by 2 bases and J by 2 bases, with 16 bases between them. The CDR3 is 16 amino acids. Germline values: CDR1 MNHEY, CDR2 SVGEGT. CDR3 protein: CASSYSAADPTYEQYF. The CDR3 DNA is TGTGCCAGCAGTTACAGCGCAGCCGATCCTACCTACGAGCAGTACTTC.

The genes are TRBV7-2 and TRBJ2-7; 8 bases are shared with TRBD2. J lost 5 bases, V lost 8 bases, and 11 bases had no gene match. Germline-derived CDR1 and CDR2 are SGHTA and FQGNSA. This CDR3 is built from 14 residues. CDR3 loop: CASGTTSDADEQYF. CDR3 bases: TGTGCCAGCGGAACGACTAGCGACGCGGACGAGCAGTACTTC.

V and J are TRBV4-3 and TRBJ1-5; tentatively, D is TRBD1 (5 bases). Germline V gene sequence: CDR1 LGHNA, CDR2 YSLEER. V dropped 0 bases and J dropped 7 bases, with 13 bases sitting between them. The CDR3 contains 15 residues. The CDR3, as DNA: TGCGCCAGCAGCCAAGACCCTCAGGGTAGCCAGCCCCAGCATTTT. Translating gives CASSQDPQGSQPQHF.

This rearrangement joins TRBV28 to TRBJ2-7; TRBD2 matches at 13 bases. The V gene end was trimmed by 8 bases and the J gene end by 7 bases; junction bases not matched to a gene: 14. Germline V gene data show CDR1 as MDHEN and CDR2 as SYDVKM. This CDR3 has 16 amino acids. CDR3 in amino acids: CASPPGTSGAPGEQYF. The CDR3 nucleotides are TGTGCCAGCCCCCCCGGGACTAGCGGGGCCCCGGGTGAGCAGTACTTC.

This rearrangement joins TRBV6-4 to TRBJ1-5; the D gene is possibly TRBD1 (5 bases). Trimming removed 2 bases at V and 0 bases at J, with 8 bases between. The germline V gene has CDR1 MRHNA and CDR2 SNTAGT. The length of the CDR3 is 15 residues. Here the CDR3 DNA reads TGTGCCAGCAGTGACCCCGGGGGTAGCAATCAGCCCCAGCATTTT. It is translated as CASSDPGGSNQPQHF.

The chain combines TRBV5-1 with TRBJ2-1, with 8 bases fitting TRBD1. This CDR3 spans 15 amino acids. Trimming took 4 bases from V and 8 from J; bases not matched to a gene: 11. Germline assignment: CDR1 SGHRS and CDR2 YFSETQ. CDR3 coding DNA: TGCGCCAGCAGCCACGACAGGGGCAACTTCGATGAGCAGTTCTTC. Protein product: CASSHDRGNFDEQFF.

This clone was observed a few times. This CDR3 reads CASSRRTGSQPQHF. In DNA form, the CDR3 reads TGTGCCAGCAGTCGTCGGACAGGGAGTCAGCCCCAGCATTTT. This sequence joins TRBV27 and TRBJ1-5, with TRBD1 identical over 8 bases. The CDR3 length is 14 residues. Germline loops: CDR1 MNHEY, CDR2 SMNVEV (reference sequence). J was trimmed by 6 bases and V by 5 bases; bases with no gene match: 6.

The rearrangement links TRBV27 to TRBJ1-3; D remains ambiguous. V was clipped by 5 bases and J by 0 bases, with 23 bases between them. The CDR3 extends over 19 amino acids. Looked up from germline, CDR1 is MNHEY and CDR2 is SMNVEV (reference sequence). CDR3 nucleotide sequence: TGTGCCAGCAGTCCCCTCGGGAGGGCCGGCGCGACCTCTGGAAACACCATATATTTT. This gives the protein CASSPLGRAGATSGNTIYF.

The chain uses TRBV7-9 and TRBJ2-1; the match to TRBD1 covers 8 bases. Trimming cost V 7 bases and J 7 bases; bases outside gene matches: 15. Germline loops: CDR1 SEHNR, CDR2 FQNEAQ (reference sequence). This CDR3 region has 16 residues. The CDR3 DNA is TGTGCCAGCAACCCCCAGGGGGCCCGATTCTTTAATGAGCAGTTCTTC. Translating gives CASNPQGARFFNEQFF.

The V and J genes are TRBV19 and TRBJ2-1, with a weak D call TRBD2 (5 bases). Per the germline V gene, CDR1 is LNHDA and CDR2 is SQIVND (reference sequence). The germline V and J ends were trimmed by 6 bases and 0 bases, with 18 bases remaining between them. The CDR3 has 17 amino acids. The CDR3 here is CASSPGGFTSSYNEQFF. Here the CDR3 DNA reads TGTGCCAGTAGCCCTGGAGGCTTTACAAGCTCCTACAATGAGCAGTTCTTC. Based on the CDR3 plus reference TRBV19 and TRBJ2-1, the full variable domain is DGGITQSPKYLFRKEGQNVTLSCEQNLNHDAMYWYRQDPGQGLRLIYYSQIVNDFQKGDIAEGYSVSREKKESFPLTVTSAQKNPTAFYLCASSPGGFTSSYNEQFFGPGTRLTVL.

The V and J genes are TRBV9 and TRBJ1-4, with 8 bases fitting TRBD1. Per germline, CDR1 SGDLS and CDR2 YYNGEE. This CDR3 comprises 14 residues. Trimming removed 2 bases from V and 4 bases from J; junction bases left unmatched: 1. DNA of the CDR3: TGTGCCAGCAGCGTGACAGGGGTTAATGAAAAACTGTTTTTT. Protein product: CASSVTGVNEKLFF.

The V gene is TRBV18, the J gene TRBJ2-7, with D unclear. The germline V gene has CDR1 KGHSH and CDR2 LQKENI. The CDR3 length is 12 residues. V gave up 3 bases and J gave up 7 bases, with 10 bases separating them. In DNA form, the CDR3 reads TGTGCCAGCTCACCGGAGCTGCAGGAGCAGTACTTC. It is translated as CASSPELQEQYF.

This chain links TRBV5-1 with TRBJ2-5; weak D call: TRBD1 (7 bases). The CDR3 has 15 residues. V lost 0 bases, J lost 8 bases, and 17 bases lay in between. CDR1 and CDR2 from the germline V gene are SGHRS and YFSETQ. The CDR3 nucleotides are TGCGCCAGCAGCTTGGTTGTAGCGGAGGGGGCTACCCAGTACTTC. As protein: CASSLVVAEGATQYF.

The table lists this clone with a few counts. V is TRBV14 and J is TRBJ2-5; 7 bases line up with TRBD2. CDR3 length equals 14 residues. With 0 bases clipped from V and 5 bases from J, the junction kept 3 bases outside the gene matches. Germline lookup yields CDR1 SGHDN and CDR2 FVKESK. The CDR3 bases are TGTGCCAGCAGCCAAGAATACGGGGGGGAGACCCAGTACTTC. Protein sequence: CASSQEYGGETQYF.

J is TRBJ1-5 and V is TRBV19; 10 bases are shared with TRBD1. The CDR3 loop spans 16 amino acids. V lost 1 base, J lost 7 bases, and 7 bases stayed unmatched. Germline V lookup: CDR1 LNHDA, CDR2 SQIVND (reference sequence). The CDR3 protein is CASSIVTGQGRQPQHF. CDR3 coding DNA: TGTGCCAGTAGTATAGTGACGGGACAGGGGAGGCAGCCCCAGCATTTT.

The genes are TRBV7-3 and TRBJ2-6, with 8 bases aligning to TRBD1. The length of the CDR3 is 19 residues. Germline V lookup: CDR1 SGHTA, CDR2 FQGTGA. The V gene end was trimmed by 6 bases and the J gene end by 1 base; junction bases not matched to a gene: 14. CDR3 region: CASSLPNGQGQSGANVLTF. CDR3 sequence (DNA): TGTGCCAGCAGTCTCCCCAACGGACAGGGCCAATCTGGGGCCAACGTCCTGACTTTC.

The rearrangement uses TRBV7-9 and TRBJ2-4; 9 bases line up with TRBD1. V trimming: 1 base; J trimming: 5 bases; junction bases outside the gene matches: 12. Germline-derived CDR1 and CDR2 are SEHNR and FQNEAQ (reference sequence). The CDR3 sequence is 18 residues long. In nucleotides, the CDR3 is TGTGCCAGCAGCTTAGGCCGACCGGGACAGGGTTTTGAAAACATTCAGTACTTC. It encodes CASSLGRPGQGFENIQYF.

The V and J genes are TRBV3-1 (or the pseudogene TRBV3-2) and TRBJ2-5; 12 bases are shared with TRBD2. The CDR3 totals 17 residues. CDR1 is LGHDT and CDR2 is YNNKEL in the germline V gene (reference sequence). The ends lost 2 bases at V and 5 bases at J; junction bases unmatched: 9. CDR3 loop: CASSQTWASGRGETQYF. CDR3 nucleotide sequence: TGTGCCAGCAGCCAAACTTGGGCTAGCGGGAGGGGGGAGACCCAGTACTTC.

The rearrangement joins TRBV27 to TRBJ2-5; D is unclear. This CDR3 comprises 14 residues. Germline values: CDR1 MNHEY, CDR2 SMNVEV (reference sequence). V was cut by 4 bases and J by 5 bases, with 14 bases left in between. CDR3 sequence reads: CASSSLNSPETQYF. CDR3 DNA sequence: TGTGCCAGCAGTTCCTTGAATAGCCCGGAGACCCAGTACTTC.

The rearrangement uses TRBV24-1 and TRBJ2-3; 15 bases map to TRBD2. CDR3 length: 19 amino acids. Germline V lookup: CDR1 KGHDR, CDR2 SFDVKD. V lost 5 bases, J lost 2 bases, and 10 bases stayed unmatched. In nucleotides, the CDR3 is TGTGCCACCAGTGGCCAAGGACTAGCGGGAGGGCCTGACACAGATACGCAGTATTTT. It encodes CATSGQGLAGGPDTDTQYF.

The V gene is TRBV9, the J gene TRBJ2-5, with TRBD1 matching 7 bases. The germline CDR1 and CDR2 sequences are SGDLS and YYNGEE. This CDR3 is 14 amino acids long. Germline trimming cut 0 bases from V and 4 bases from J; bases unmatched to any gene: 3. CDR3 nucleotide sequence: TGTGCCAGCAGCGTAGGACGACAGGGAGAGACCCAGTACTTC. Translation: CASSVGRQGETQYF.